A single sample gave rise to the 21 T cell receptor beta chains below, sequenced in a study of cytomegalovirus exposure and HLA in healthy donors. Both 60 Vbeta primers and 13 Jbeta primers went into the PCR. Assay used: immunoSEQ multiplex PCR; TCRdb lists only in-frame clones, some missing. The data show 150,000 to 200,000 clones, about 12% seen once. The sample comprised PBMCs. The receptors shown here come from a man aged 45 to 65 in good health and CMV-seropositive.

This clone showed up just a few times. As DNA, the CDR3 is TGTGCCAGCAGGGGACAGGGGTATGGCTACACCTTC. Its protein is CASRGQGYGYTF. J is TRBJ1-2 and V is TRBV28; the match to TRBD1 covers 10 bases. CDR1 is MDHEN, CDR2 SYDVKM, per germline. The CDR3 sequence is 12 residues long. V was pared by 6 bases and J by 5 bases, with 0 bases of the junction left unmatched.

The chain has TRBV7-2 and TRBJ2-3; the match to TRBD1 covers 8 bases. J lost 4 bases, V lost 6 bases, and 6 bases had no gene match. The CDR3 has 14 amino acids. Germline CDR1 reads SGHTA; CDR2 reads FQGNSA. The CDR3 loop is CASRAGGLSDTQYF. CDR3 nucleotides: TGTGCCAGCAGGGCAGGGGGCTTATCAGATACGCAGTATTTT.

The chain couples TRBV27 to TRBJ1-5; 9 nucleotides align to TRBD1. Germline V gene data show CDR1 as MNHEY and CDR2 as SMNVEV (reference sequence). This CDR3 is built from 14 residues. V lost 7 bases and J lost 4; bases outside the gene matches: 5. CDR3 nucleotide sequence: TGTGCCAGCAAAGTGACAGGGGGGAATCAGCCCCAGCATTTT. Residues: CASKVTGGNQPQHF.

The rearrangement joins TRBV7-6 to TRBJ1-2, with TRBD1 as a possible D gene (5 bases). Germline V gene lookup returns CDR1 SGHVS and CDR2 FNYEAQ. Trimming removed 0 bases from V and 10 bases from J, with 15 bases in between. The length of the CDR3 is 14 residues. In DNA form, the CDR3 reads TGTGCCAGCAGCTTAGCTGCGGGGGGGGTCTCCTACACCTTC. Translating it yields CASSLAAGGVSYTF.

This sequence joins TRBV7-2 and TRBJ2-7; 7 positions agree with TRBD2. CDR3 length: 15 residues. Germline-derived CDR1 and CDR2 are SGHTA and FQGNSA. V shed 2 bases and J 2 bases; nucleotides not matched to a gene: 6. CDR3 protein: CASSLRWGGPYEQYF. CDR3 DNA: TGTGCCAGCAGCTTAAGGTGGGGGGGTCCCTACGAGCAGTACTTC. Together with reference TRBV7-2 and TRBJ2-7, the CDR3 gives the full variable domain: GAGVSQSPSNKVTEKGKDVELRCDPISGHTALYWYRQSLGQGLEFLIYFQGNSAPDKSGLPSDRFSAERTGGSVSTLTIQRTQQEDSAVYLCASSLRWGGPYEQYFGPGTRLTVT.

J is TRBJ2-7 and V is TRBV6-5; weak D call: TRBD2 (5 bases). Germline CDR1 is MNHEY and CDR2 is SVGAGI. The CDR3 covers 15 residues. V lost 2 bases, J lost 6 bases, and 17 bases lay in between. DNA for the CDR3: TGTGCCAGCAGTTACATAGCAGGACCGAGCGGCGAGCAGTACTTC. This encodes CASSYIAGPSGEQYF.

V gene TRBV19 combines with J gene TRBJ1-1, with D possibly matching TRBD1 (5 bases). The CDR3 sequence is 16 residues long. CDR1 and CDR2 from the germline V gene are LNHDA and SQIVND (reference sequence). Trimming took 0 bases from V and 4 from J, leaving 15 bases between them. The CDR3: CASSIDGARRGTEAFF. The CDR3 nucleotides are TGTGCCAGTAGTATAGATGGGGCCAGGAGGGGCACTGAAGCTTTCTTT.

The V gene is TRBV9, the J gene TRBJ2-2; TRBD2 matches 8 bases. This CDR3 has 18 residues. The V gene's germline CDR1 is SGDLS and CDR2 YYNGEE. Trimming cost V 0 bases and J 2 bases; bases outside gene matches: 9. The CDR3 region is CASSVDGGGSSNTGELFF. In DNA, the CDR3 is TGTGCCAGCAGCGTAGATGGCGGGGGGAGCTCTAACACCGGGGAGCTGTTTTTT.

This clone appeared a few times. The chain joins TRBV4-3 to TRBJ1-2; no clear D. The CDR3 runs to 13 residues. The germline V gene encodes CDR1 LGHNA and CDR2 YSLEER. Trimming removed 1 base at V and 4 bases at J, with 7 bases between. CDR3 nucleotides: TGCGCCAGCAGCCAAGGACACAGCTATGGCTACACCTTC. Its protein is CASSQGHSYGYTF.

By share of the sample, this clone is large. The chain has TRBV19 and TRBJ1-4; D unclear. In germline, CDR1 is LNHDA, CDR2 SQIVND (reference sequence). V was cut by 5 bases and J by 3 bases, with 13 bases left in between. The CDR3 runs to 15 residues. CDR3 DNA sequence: TGTGCCAGTAGTCCAGGAGGGATCCCTAATGAAAAACTGTTTTTT. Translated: CASSPGGIPNEKLFF.

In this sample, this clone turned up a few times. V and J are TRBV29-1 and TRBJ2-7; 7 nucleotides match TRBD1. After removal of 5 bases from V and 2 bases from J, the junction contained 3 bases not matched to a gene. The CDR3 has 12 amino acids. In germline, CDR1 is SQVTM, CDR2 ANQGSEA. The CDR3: CSVLGQTYEQYF. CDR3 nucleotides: TGCAGCGTTCTGGGACAGACCTACGAGCAGTACTTC.

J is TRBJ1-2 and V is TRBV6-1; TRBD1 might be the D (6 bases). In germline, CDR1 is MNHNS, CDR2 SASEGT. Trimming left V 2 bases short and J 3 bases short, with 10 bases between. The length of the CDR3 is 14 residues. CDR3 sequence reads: CASSEPGHDYGYTF. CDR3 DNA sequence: TGTGCCAGCAGTGAACCGGGACACGACTATGGCTACACCTTC.

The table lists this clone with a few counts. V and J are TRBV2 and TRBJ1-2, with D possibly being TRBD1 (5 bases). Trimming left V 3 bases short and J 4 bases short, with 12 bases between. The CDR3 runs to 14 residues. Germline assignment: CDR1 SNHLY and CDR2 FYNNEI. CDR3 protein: CASSEGGASYGYTF. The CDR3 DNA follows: TGTGCCAGCAGTGAGGGCGGGGCGTCCTATGGCTACACCTTC.

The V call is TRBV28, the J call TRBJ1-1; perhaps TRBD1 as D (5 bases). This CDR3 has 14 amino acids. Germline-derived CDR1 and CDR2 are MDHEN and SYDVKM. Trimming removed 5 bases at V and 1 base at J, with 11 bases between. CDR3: CASSPQVSNTEAFF. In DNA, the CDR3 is TGTGCCAGCAGTCCACAGGTCTCGAACACTGAAGCTTTCTTT.

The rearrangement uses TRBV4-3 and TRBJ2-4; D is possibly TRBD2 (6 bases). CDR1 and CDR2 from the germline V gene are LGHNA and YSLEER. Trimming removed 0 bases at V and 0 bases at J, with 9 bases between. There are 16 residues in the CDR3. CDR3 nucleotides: TGCGCCAGCAGCCAAGAGGGGGGTAGAGCCAAAAACATTCAGTACTTC. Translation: CASSQEGGRAKNIQYF.

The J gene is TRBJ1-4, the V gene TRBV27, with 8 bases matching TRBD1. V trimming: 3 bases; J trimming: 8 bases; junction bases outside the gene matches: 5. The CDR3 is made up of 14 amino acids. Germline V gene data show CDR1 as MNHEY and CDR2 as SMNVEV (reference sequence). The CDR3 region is CASSLTGAGEKLFF. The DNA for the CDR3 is TGTGCCAGCAGTTTGACAGGGGCTGGGGAAAAACTGTTTTTT.

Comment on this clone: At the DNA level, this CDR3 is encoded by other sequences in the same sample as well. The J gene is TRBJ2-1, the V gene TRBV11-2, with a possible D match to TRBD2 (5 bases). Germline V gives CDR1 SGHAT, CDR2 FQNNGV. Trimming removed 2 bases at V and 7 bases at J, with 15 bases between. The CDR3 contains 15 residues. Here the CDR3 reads CASSLSGVSWNEQFF. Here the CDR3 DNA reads TGTGCCAGCAGCTTATCCGGGGTATCCTGGAATGAGCAGTTCTTC.

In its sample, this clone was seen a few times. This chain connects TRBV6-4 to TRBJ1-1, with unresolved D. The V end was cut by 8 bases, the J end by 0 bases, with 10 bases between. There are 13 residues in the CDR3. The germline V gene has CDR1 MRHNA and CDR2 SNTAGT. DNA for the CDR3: TGTGCCAGCGGAAGGGAGATGAACACTGAAGCTTTCTTT. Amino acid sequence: CASGREMNTEAFF.

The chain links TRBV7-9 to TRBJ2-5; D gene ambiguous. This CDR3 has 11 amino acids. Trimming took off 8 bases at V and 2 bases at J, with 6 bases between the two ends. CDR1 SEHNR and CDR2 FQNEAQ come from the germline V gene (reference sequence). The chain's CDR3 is CASPEQETQYF. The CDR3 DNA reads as TGTGCCAGCCCGGAGCAAGAGACCCAGTACTTC.

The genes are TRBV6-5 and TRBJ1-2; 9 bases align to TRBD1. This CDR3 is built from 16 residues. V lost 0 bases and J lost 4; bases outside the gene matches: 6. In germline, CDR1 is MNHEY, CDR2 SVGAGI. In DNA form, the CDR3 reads TGTGCCAGCAGTTACTCGACAGGGGGATTGGCCTATGGCTACACCTTC. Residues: CASSYSTGGLAYGYTF.

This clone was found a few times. The CDR3 loop reads CSVKLGLVMNTEAFF. In nucleotides, the CDR3 is TGCAGCGTGAAACTAGGGCTGGTTATGAACACTGAAGCTTTCTTT. The chain carries TRBV29-1 and TRBJ1-1; no definite D call. The length of the CDR3 is 15 residues. In germline, CDR1 is SQVTM, CDR2 ANQGSEA. The V gene lost 6 bases and the J gene lost 0 bases, with 17 bases spanning the gap.